This T cell receptor beta chain is drawn from a study of human T cells and chemical hapten exposure. Across the whole study: TCR yields differed between samples (mainly from small differences in pooled library volume).

TCRdb re-called the RACE reads through MiXCR, storing one row per CDR3 protein. The sample yields 100,000 to 150,000 distinct CDR3 sequences, about 13% seen once. As for time point: patch test 1, 2 weeks after DPC sensitization. The sample's treatment: therapeutic diphenylcyclopropenone sensitization with weekly scalp DPC. Patients had alopecia, were aged 18 to 70, and were not pregnant. A single count supports this clonotype. This CDR3 region has 18 residues. Trimming left V 3 bases short and J 2 bases short, with 21 bases between. CDR1 LNHDA and CDR2 SQIVND come from the germline V gene (reference sequence).

V is TRBV19 and J is TRBJ2-3, with D unclear. Material: whole blood, obtained in connection with sensitization to the hapten diphenylcyclopropenone (DPC). This receptor was obtained from a man between 18 and 29 years old with alopecia areata. Some clones in this sample may be carry-over from other donors' samples. CDR3 residues: CASSILLPGQRNTDTQYF. For the CDR3, the DNA is TGTGCCAGTAGTATTCTTCTTCCGGGTCAGAGGAACACAGATACGCAGTATTTT.